Listed below are T cell receptor beta chains from one sample, sequenced in a study of blood T cell repertoires in COVID-19. Repertoires were generated with immunoSEQ multiplex PCR, while TCRdb's copy carries only in-frame clones and drops some. The table includes about 370,000 clones, roughly 90% detected once. The sequencing input was peripheral blood. These receptor sequences come from a woman aged 25-40 years with COVID-19, enrolled during active disease. Each CDR3 is given without its conserved first and last residue.

v_call	j_call	cdr3_aa
TRBV7-9	TRBJ2-7	ASSTAGQGAYEQY
TRBV5-1	TRBJ2-7	ASSLAITRHPYEQY
TRBV19	TRBJ1-5	ATSLDRLSNQPQH
TRBV29-1	TRBJ1-2	SVEILRRDGYT
TRBV28	TRBJ1-6	ASSLRSPLH
TRBV24-1	TRBJ2-5	ATSFPGLAGKETQY
TRBV4-3	TRBJ2-1	ASSQDVLAGVEQF
TRBV4-3	TRBJ2-1	ASSPAFGAEGGGQF
TRBV12-3/TRBV12-4	TRBJ2-5	ASRKTSGGTQY
TRBV7-9	TRBJ2-5	ASSPPTSGSWETQY
TRBV19	TRBJ1-4	ASSIGQEVEKLF
TRBV9	TRBJ2-7	ASSVGSSGGHYEQY
TRBV7-9	TRBJ2-1	ASSLRTSGGNEQF
TRBV11-2	TRBJ1-2	ASSLDSSPYT